This T cell receptor beta chain is from a study of blood T cell repertoires in COVID-19. Study context: The United States, Italy and Spain were the sources of the acute and convalescent COVID-19 samples. The cDNA or gDNA used as material had been derived from T cells, B-cell-depleted T cells, or PBMCs.

The authors' processing: Quantification of nucleated cells was approximated via reference gene primer amplification. TCRdb's table, derived via immunoSEQ multiplex PCR, lists solely in-frame clones and lacks some. V and J calls and clone size follow that table, whereas D and trimming were derived from the DNA. The data show 150,000 to 200,000 clones, with around nine tenths seen just once and roughly 0.57% held by the top ten. The CDR3 spans 15 residues. Seattle patients were enrolled while actively infected and followed longitudinally. V gene TRBV21-1 combines with J gene TRBJ1-1. TRBV21-1 is noted as a pseudogene. Sequenced material: peripheral blood. The receptor was isolated from a man in his sixties with COVID-19, enrolled during active disease. CDR3 nucleotides: TGTGCCAGCAGCCTCGCCGGGTGCCCGAACACTGAAGCTTTCTTT. Translated: CASSLAGCPNTEAFF.